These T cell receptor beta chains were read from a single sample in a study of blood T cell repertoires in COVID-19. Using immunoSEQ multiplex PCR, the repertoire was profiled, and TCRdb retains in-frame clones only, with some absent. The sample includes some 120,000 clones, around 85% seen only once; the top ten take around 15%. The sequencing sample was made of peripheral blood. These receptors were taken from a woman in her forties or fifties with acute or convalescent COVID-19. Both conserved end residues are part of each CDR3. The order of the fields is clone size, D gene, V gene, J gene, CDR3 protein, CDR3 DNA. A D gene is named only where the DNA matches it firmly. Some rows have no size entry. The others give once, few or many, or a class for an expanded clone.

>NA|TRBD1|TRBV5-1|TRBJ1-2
CASSSSETGHGYTF
TGCGCCAGCAGCTCCTCCGAGACAGGGCACGGCTACACCTTC
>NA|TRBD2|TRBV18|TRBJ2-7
CASSAERGASYEQYF
TGTGCCAGCTCAGCCGAGCGGGGGGCCTCCTACGAGCAGTACTTC
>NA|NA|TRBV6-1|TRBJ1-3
CASSERGFSGNTIYF
TGTGCCAGCAGTGAGCGGGGGTTCTCTGGAAACACCATATATTTT
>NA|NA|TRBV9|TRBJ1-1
CASSSGRGYTEAFF
TGTGCCAGCAGCAGCGGGCGGGGATATACTGAAGCTTTCTTT
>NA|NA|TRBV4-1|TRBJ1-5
CASSQETLRGLEVAQHF
TGCGCCAGCAGCCAAGAAACGCTGCGGGGGCTGGAGGTGGCCCAGCATTTT
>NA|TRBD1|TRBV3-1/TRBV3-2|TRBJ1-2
CASSRDRRGYGYTF
TGTGCCAGCAGCCGGGACAGGAGGGGCTATGGCTACACCTTC
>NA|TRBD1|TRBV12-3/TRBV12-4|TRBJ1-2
CASSWTGSSGYTF
TGTGCCAGCAGTTGGACAGGGTCGTCCGGCTACACCTTC
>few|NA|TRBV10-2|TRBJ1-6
CASSEIGGNSPLHF
TGCGCCAGCAGTGAGATCGGAGGTAATTCACCCCTCCACTTT
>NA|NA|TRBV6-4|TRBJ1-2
CASSELTGAYGYTF
TGTGCCAGCAGTGAATTGACAGGAGCCTATGGCTACACCTTC
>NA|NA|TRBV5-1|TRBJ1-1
CASSLDTSQANTEAFF
TGCGCCAGCAGCTTGGACACCTCACAGGCGAACACTGAAGCTTTCTTT
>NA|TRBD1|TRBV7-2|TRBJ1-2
CASSPRTGGYTF
TGTGCCAGCAGCCCCAGGACAGGCGGCTACACCTTC
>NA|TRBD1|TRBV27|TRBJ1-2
CASSSWDRPNYGYTF
TGTGCCAGCAGTTCCTGGGACAGACCCAACTATGGCTACACCTTC
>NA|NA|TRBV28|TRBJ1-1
CASLRQDMNTEAFF
TGTGCCAGCCTACGACAGGACATGAACACTGAAGCTTTCTTT
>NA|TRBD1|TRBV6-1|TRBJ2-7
CASSEAGTGTYEQYF
TGTGCCAGCAGTGAAGCCGGGACAGGGACCTACGAGCAGTACTTC